This TCR beta chain derives from a study of Tregs in tolerant kidney transplant recipients. Study findings and constraints: Antigen-driven expansion was suggested because donor-specific Tregs expanded more than all Tregs in tolerant patients.

Germline V gene lookup returns CDR1 LNHDA and CDR2 SQIVND (reference sequence). Trimming left V 7 bases short and J 0 bases short, with 15 bases between. The CDR3 extends over 15 amino acids. Sequenced by immunoSEQ multiplex PCR; TCRdb stores in-frame clones only, minus some. The repertoire holds about 61,000 clones, with approximately 85% as singletons. For this clone: The antigen is not known.

The source was Tregs from blood, collected before the transplant. The V and J genes are TRBV19 and TRBJ1-1, with D perhaps TRBD1 (6 bases). The clonotype comes from a human donor who received a combined kidney and bone marrow transplant. The CDR3 DNA is TGTGCCAGTATCAGCGGGGGGCGAATGAACACTGAAGCTTTCTTT. Residues: CASISGGRMNTEAFF.